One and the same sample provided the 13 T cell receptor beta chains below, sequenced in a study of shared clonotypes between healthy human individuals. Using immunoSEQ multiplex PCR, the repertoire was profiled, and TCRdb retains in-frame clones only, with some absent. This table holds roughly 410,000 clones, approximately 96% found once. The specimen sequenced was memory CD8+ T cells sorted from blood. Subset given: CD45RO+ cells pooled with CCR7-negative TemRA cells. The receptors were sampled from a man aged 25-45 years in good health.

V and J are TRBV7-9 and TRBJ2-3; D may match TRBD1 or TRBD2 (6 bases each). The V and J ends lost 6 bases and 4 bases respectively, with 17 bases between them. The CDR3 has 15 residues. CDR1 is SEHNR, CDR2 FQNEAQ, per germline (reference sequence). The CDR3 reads CASSGRGGVSDTQYF. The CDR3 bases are TGTGCCAGCAGTGGCAGGGGAGGAGTTTCAGATACGCAGTATTTT.

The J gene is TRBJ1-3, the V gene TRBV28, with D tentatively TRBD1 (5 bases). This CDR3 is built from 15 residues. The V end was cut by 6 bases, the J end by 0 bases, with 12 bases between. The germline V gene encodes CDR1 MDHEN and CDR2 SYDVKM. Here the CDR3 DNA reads TGTGCCAGCAGGGGGGACCGCAGCTCTGGAAACACCATATATTTT. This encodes CASRGDRSSGNTIYF.

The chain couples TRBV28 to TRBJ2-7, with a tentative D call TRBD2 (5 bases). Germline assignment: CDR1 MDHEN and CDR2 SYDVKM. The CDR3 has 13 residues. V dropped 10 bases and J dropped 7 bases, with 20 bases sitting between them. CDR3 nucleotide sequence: TGTGCCACCCCGGACTCAGGCTTCAAGGAGCAGTACTTC. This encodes CATPDSGFKEQYF.

CDR3 sequence: CASSLMGEETQYF. The CDR3 coding sequence is TGTGCCAGCAGCCTTATGGGGGAGGAAACCCAGTACTTC. The V call is TRBV9, the J call TRBJ2-5, with D possibly matching TRBD2 (6 bases). The length of the CDR3 is 13 residues. The germline V and J ends were trimmed by 4 bases and 8 bases, with 15 bases remaining between them. Germline V CDR1 and CDR2: SGDLS, YYNGEE.

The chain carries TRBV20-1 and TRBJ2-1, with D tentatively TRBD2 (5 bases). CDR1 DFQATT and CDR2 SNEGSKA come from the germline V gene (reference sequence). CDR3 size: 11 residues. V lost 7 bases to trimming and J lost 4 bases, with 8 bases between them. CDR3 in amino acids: CSGTRYNEQFF. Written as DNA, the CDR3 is TGCAGTGGGACTCGTTACAATGAGCAGTTCTTC.

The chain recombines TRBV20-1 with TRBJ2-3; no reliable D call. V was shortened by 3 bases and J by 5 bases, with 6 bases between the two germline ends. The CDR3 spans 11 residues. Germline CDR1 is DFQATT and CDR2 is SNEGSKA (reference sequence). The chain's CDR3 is CSARWIDTQYF. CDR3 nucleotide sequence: TGCAGTGCTAGGTGGATAGATACGCAGTATTTT.

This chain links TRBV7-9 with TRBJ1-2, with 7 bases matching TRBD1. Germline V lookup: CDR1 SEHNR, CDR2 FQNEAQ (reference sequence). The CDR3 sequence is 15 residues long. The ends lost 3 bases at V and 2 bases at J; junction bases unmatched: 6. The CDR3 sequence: CASSLPRGLNYGYTF. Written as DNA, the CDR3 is TGTGCCAGCAGCTTGCCCAGGGGGTTGAACTATGGCTACACCTTC.

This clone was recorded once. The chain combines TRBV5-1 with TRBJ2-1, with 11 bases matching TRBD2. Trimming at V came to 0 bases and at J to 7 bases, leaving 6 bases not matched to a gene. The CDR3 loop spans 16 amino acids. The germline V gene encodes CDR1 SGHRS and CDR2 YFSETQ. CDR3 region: CASSLELAGVWNEQFF. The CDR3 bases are TGCGCCAGCAGCTTGGAACTAGCGGGAGTGTGGAATGAGCAGTTCTTC.

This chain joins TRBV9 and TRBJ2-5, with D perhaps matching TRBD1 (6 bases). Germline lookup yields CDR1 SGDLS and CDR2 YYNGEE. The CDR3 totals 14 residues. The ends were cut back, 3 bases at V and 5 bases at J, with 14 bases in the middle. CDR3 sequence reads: CASSGGQLVETQYF. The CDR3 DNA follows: TGTGCCAGCAGCGGAGGACAGTTGGTCGAGACCCAGTACTTC.

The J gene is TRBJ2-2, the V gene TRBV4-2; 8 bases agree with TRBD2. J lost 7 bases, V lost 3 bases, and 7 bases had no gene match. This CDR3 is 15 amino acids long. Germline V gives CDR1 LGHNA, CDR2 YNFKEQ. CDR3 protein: CASSHGGRWGGELFF. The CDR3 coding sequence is TGTGCCAGCAGCCATGGCGGGAGGTGGGGCGGGGAGCTGTTTTTT.

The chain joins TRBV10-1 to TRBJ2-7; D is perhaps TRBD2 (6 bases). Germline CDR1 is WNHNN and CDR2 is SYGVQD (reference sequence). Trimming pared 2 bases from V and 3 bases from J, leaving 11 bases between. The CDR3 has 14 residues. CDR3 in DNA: TGCGCCAGCAGTGAGAACCGGCGGGGCTACGAGCAGTACTTC. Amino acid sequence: CASSENRRGYEQYF.

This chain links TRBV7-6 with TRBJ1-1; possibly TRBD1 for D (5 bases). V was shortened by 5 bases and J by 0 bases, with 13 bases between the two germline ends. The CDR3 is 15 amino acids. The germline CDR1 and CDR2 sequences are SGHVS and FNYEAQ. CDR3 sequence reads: CASSIPCRVNTEAFF. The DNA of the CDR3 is TGTGCCAGCAGCATCCCCTGCAGGGTGAACACTGAAGCTTTCTTT.

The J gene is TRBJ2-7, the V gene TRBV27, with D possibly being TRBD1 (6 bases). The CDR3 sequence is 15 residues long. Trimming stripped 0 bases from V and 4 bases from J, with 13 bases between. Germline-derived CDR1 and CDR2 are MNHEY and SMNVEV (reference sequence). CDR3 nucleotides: TGTGCCAGCAGTTTATCAGGGACAACTAATTACGAGCAGTACTTC. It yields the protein CASSLSGTTNYEQYF.